These T cell receptor beta chains were read from a single sample in a study of T cell responses to AZD1222 COVID-19 vaccine. Clones were sequenced by immunoSEQ multiplex PCR, and TCRdb holds only the in-frame ones, with some missing. Of 120,000 or so clones listed, roughly 90% are singletons. The source material was peripheral blood, sampled 28 days after the second AZD1222 dose. Receptors originate from an adult who received the AZD1222 COVID-19 vaccine. Each CDR3 is given with its conserved first and last residue. Fields, in order: D gene, J gene, V gene, clone size, CDR3 protein, CDR3 DNA. A D gene is named only where the DNA matches it firmly. Part of the rows lack a size; the others show once, few, many or a class for expanded clones.

-,TRBJ1-3,TRBV7-2,once,CASSSTGISGNTIYF,TGTGCCAGCAGCTCTACGGGGATCTCTGGAAACACCATATATTTT
-,TRBJ2-2,TRBV29-1,-,CSVWRITGELFF,TGCAGCGTATGGCGAATAACCGGGGAGCTGTTTTTT
-,TRBJ1-5,TRBV2,-,CASSNPSLLQPQHF,TGTGCCAGCAGTAACCCCTCGCTATTGCAGCCCCAGCATTTT
-,TRBJ1-1,TRBV28,-,CAIKTGNTEAFF,TGTGCCATCAAAACAGGGAACACTGAAGCTTTCTTT
-,TRBJ2-7,TRBV7-6,-,CASRTELEQYF,TGTGCCAGCAGGACGGAGCTCGAGCAGTACTTC
-,TRBJ2-2,TRBV28,-,CASSFGRFTGELFF,TGTGCCAGCAGTTTTGGAAGATTCACCGGGGAGCTGTTTTTT
-,TRBJ2-2,TRBV4-1,once,CASSQGGVPGELFF,TGCGCCAGCAGCCAAGGGGGAGTACCCGGGGAGCTGTTTTTT
-,TRBJ2-1,TRBV18,-,CASSPEVPSSYNEQFF,TGTGCCAGCTCACCAGAGGTCCCTAGCTCCTACAATGAGCAGTTCTTC
-,TRBJ2-5,TRBV7-2,-,CASSLSSGSPETQYF,TGTGCCAGCAGCCTTAGTTCCGGGTCCCCGGAAACCCAGTACTTC
-,TRBJ1-2,TRBV12-5,-,CASGLVLGGGGGSNYGYTF,TGTGCTAGTGGTTTGGTACTTGGGGGAGGTGGCGGGTCTAACTATGGCTACACCTTC
-,TRBJ1-6,TRBV4-1,-,CASSRTTGQLKGSYNSPLHF,TGCGCCAGCAGCCGAACAACGGGTCAACTAAAGGGCTCCTATAATTCACCCCTCCACTTT
-,TRBJ2-1,TRBV18,-,CASSPGGNEQFF,TGTGCCAGCTCACCAGGAGGTAATGAGCAGTTCTTC
-,TRBJ2-2,TRBV5-1,-,CASSYRDTNTGELFF,TGCGCCAGCAGCTATAGGGACACCAACACCGGGGAGCTGTTTTTT
-,TRBJ1-1,TRBV13,-,CASSNSGMNTEAFF,TGTGCCAGCAGCAACAGCGGGATGAACACTGAAGCTTTCTTT
-,TRBJ1-6,TRBV15,-,CATSRTQGSLHF,TGTGCCACCAGCAGGACCCAAGGGTCCCTCCACTTT
-,TRBJ1-1,TRBV6-5,-,CASRVSSNTEAFF,TGTGCCAGCAGAGTATCATCGAACACTGAAGCTTTCTTT
-,TRBJ2-3,TRBV19,-,CASSSPGPNTQYF,TGTGCCAGTAGTAGCCCTGGACCGAATACGCAGTATTTT
-,TRBJ2-3,TRBV2,-,CASKVGGADTQYF,TGTGCCAGCAAGGTCGGGGGCGCAGATACGCAGTATTTT
-,TRBJ2-3,TRBV7-9,-,CASSFPPRPLNTQYF,TGTGCCAGCAGCTTTCCACCCCGGCCGCTCAATACGCAGTATTTT
-,TRBJ2-3,TRBV29-1,-,CSAFPESTVYTDTQYF,TGCAGCGCCTTCCCGGAAAGCACTGTCTACACAGATACGCAGTATTTT
TRBD1,TRBJ1-1,TRBV28,-,CASSLFRGQVAEAFF,TGTGCCAGCAGTTTATTTCGGGGACAGGTGGCTGAAGCTTTCTTT
TRBD2,TRBJ2-1,TRBV24-1,-,CATSDFGTSGYEQFF,TGTGCCACCAGTGATTTCGGGACTAGTGGGTATGAGCAGTTCTTC
-,TRBJ1-3,TRBV9,-,CASGPGHNSGNTIYF,TGTGCCAGTGGTCCGGGACATAACTCTGGAAACACCATATATTTT
TRBD1,TRBJ1-2,TRBV28,-,CASSSDGQAFGYTF,TGTGCCAGCAGTTCCGATGGACAGGCTTTCGGCTACACCTTC
-,TRBJ1-6,TRBV6-6,once,CASSYSSYNSPLHF,TGTGCCAGCAGTTACAGCTCCTATAATTCACCCCTCCACTTT
-,TRBJ1-1,TRBV6-5,-,CASSRRVATEAFF,TGTGCCAGCAGTAGACGGGTGGCCACTGAAGCTTTCTTT
-,TRBJ1-4,TRBV28,-,CASSRRVQGWTGNEKLFF,TGTGCCAGCAGCCGCCGGGTCCAGGGATGGACGGGAAATGAAAAACTGTTTTTT
TRBD2,TRBJ2-2,TRBV6-1,-,CASSELAGGPGELFF,TGTGCCAGCAGTGAACTAGCGGGAGGGCCCGGGGAGCTGTTTTTT
-,TRBJ1-2,TRBV3-1/TRBV3-2,-,CASSRDTNYGYTF,TGTGCCAGCAGCCGGGACACTAACTATGGCTACACCTTC
-,TRBJ1-6,TRBV18,few,CASSGGYNSPLHF,TGTGCCAGCTCGGGTGGGTATAATTCACCCCTCCACTTT
-,TRBJ2-7,TRBV24-1,-,CATSGVGTDEQYF,TGTGCCACCAGTGGCGTTGGGACGGACGAGCAGTACTTC
-,TRBJ2-1,TRBV6-6,-,CASVEEGRADGEQFF,TGTGCCAGCGTCGAAGAAGGGCGGGCCGATGGAGAGCAGTTCTTC